The rows below give T cell receptor beta chains drawn from one sample of a study of CD8 T cells in Susac syndrome. In TCRdb, the immunoSEQ multiplex PCR reads were re-called with MiXCR into one record per CDR3 protein. The table shows 150,000 to 200,000 distinct CDR3 sequences, with around 94% occurring only once. Input material: CD4+ T cells from PBMCs. These receptors originate from a human donor in good health. CDR3s include the opening cysteine and the closing phenylalanine or tryptophan. Each record gives: D gene, J gene, V gene, clone size, CDR3 DNA, CDR3 protein. A D gene is named only where the DNA matches it firmly. Clone size is stated in some rows and not others, as once, few, many or a class when expanded.

>NA|TRBJ2-1|TRBV29-1|NA
TGCAGCGTTGACCTAGGTATGCGGAATGAGCAGTTCTTC
CSVDLGMRNEQFF
>NA|TRBJ2-5|TRBV18|NA
TGTGCCAGCTCATCATCGATCGCCTCCCAAGAGACCCAGTACTTC
CASSSSIASQETQYF
>TRBD1|TRBJ1-1|TRBV12-3/TRBV12-4|NA
TGTGCCAGCAGTCGGGGGACAGGGTCAGGGGACACTGAAGCTTTCTTT
CASSRGTGSGDTEAFF
>NA|TRBJ1-1|TRBV2|NA
TGTGCCAGCAGCCTTAACCCGGGAGGCACTGAAGCTTTCTTT
CASSLNPGGTEAFF
>NA|TRBJ2-7|TRBV3-1|NA
TGTGCCAGCAGCCAAGATTTGAAGTACGAGCAGTACTTC
CASSQDLKYEQYF
>NA|TRBJ2-7|TRBV27|NA
TGTGCCAGCAGTTCCCCTACCAGCTTGGGACCCCACGAGCAGTACTTC
CASSSPTSLGPHEQYF
>NA|TRBJ1-2|TRBV9|NA
TGTGCCAGCAGCTCAGGGCACATCTATGGCTACACCTTC
CASSSGHIYGYTF
>NA|TRBJ2-1|TRBV29-1|NA
TGCAGCGTTGAGGGATCCCGGAAGGGGGGGTACAATGAGCAGTTCTTC
CSVEGSRKGGYNEQFF
>NA|TRBJ2-7|TRBV12-3/TRBV12-4|NA
TGTGCCAGCAGTTTTAACAGGGTAAATAGCGAGCAGTACTTC
CASSFNRVNSEQYF
>NA|TRBJ2-1|TRBV4-3|once
TGCGCCAGCAGCCAAGTGGCGGGGGCCAACAATGAGCAGTTCTTC
CASSQVAGANNEQFF